Presented here are 10 T cell receptor beta chains from one specimen sequenced in a study of cytotoxic CD8 clonotypes in ibrutinib-treated CLL. This table comes from immunoSEQ multiplex PCR, and its TCRdb copy is limited to in-frame clones, with some not included. The table records roughly 70,000 clones, about 84% of them present only once. The sequenced sample was PBMCs, obtained at disease progression, from a patient treated with ibrutinib. These receptors originate from a human donor with chronic lymphocytic leukemia.

The sample holds one count of this clone. The rearrangement links TRBV5-4 to TRBJ2-5; TRBD1 matches at 7 bases. This CDR3 has 14 amino acids. Germline CDR1 reads SGHNT; CDR2 reads YYREEE (reference sequence). J lost 5 bases, V lost 5 bases, and 9 bases had no gene match. The CDR3 DNA reads as TGTGCCAGCAGTCTTACAGGGGTAGGGGAGACCCAGTACTTC. Amino acids: CASSLTGVGETQYF.

This rearrangement joins TRBV6-5 to TRBJ1-5; TRBD1 aligns across 7 bases. This CDR3 contains 15 residues. CDR1 is MNHEY, CDR2 SVGAGI, per germline. J gave up 3 bases and V 5 bases, and 7 bases lay outside the gene matches. CDR3 sequence (DNA): TGTGCCAGCAGTCAGACAGGGATCATCAATCAGCCCCAGCATTTT. Its protein product is CASSQTGIINQPQHF.

The chain couples TRBV5-1 to TRBJ1-4; TRBD1 is a possible D gene (6 bases). V shed 1 base and J shed 5 bases, with 9 bases lying between them. The germline V gene has CDR1 SGHRS and CDR2 YFSETQ. The CDR3 has 14 amino acids. The CDR3 protein is CASSLRGENEKLFF. In DNA, the CDR3 is TGCGCCAGCAGCTTGAGGGGGGAAAATGAAAAACTGTTTTTT.

This clone has just one count. The CDR3 loop reads CSAREQYGAFF. The CDR3 region has the DNA TGCAGTGCTAGAGAACAGTATGGAGCTTTCTTT. The chain couples TRBV20-1 to TRBJ1-1; D call uncertain. With 0 bases removed from V and 10 bases from J, the gap between germline ends came to 9 bases. CDR3 length equals 11 residues. Germline V lookup: CDR1 DFQATT, CDR2 SNEGSKA (reference sequence).

The V gene is TRBV19, the J gene TRBJ2-1; 13 bases are shared with TRBD2. Per germline, CDR1 LNHDA and CDR2 SQIVND (reference sequence). The CDR3 consists of 17 residues. With 5 bases clipped from V and 1 base from J, the junction kept 5 bases outside the gene matches. The CDR3 loop reads CASSSRTSGGSYNEQFF. CDR3 DNA: TGTGCCAGTAGTTCTCGGACTAGCGGGGGTTCCTACAATGAGCAGTTCTTC.

This chain connects TRBV5-1 to TRBJ1-5; D unclear. The CDR3 runs to 15 residues. Per the germline V gene, CDR1 is SGHRS and CDR2 is YFSETQ. Deletions cut 0 bases from V and 0 bases from J, with 7 bases between. DNA for the CDR3: TGCGCCAGCAGCTTGGGGGATTATAGCAATCAGCCCCAGCATTTT. This translates into CASSLGDYSNQPQHF.

The chain employs TRBV5-1 and TRBJ2-7; either TRBD1 or TRBD2 may supply D (5 bases each). The CDR3 sequence is 14 residues long. Per the germline V gene, CDR1 is SGHRS and CDR2 is YFSETQ. With 0 bases removed from V and 3 bases from J, the gap between germline ends came to 10 bases. The CDR3 sequence: CASSLVGGSYEQYF. The DNA for the CDR3 is TGCGCCAGCAGCTTGGTTGGGGGAAGCTACGAGCAGTACTTC.

The chain is built from TRBV10-1 and TRBJ1-1; D ambiguous. The CDR3 spans 16 residues. CDR1 WNHNN and CDR2 SYGVQD come from the germline V gene (reference sequence). Trimming left V 4 bases short and J 6 bases short, with 21 bases between. Here the CDR3 DNA reads TGCGCCAGCAGTGTTCAGCGTGGAGGGATGTTCGCTGAAGCTTTCTTT. This gives the protein CASSVQRGGMFAEAFF.

The rearrangement links TRBV6-1 to TRBJ2-3; D is perhaps TRBD2 (6 bases). Trimming stripped 7 bases from V and 4 bases from J, with 15 bases between. Germline loops: CDR1 MNHNS, CDR2 SASEGT. The CDR3 consists of 14 residues. CDR3 residues: CASTRLEFADTQYF. CDR3 bases: TGTGCCAGCACCCGACTAGAATTTGCAGATACGCAGTATTTT.

V gene TRBV14 combines with J gene TRBJ2-1; TRBD1 aligns across 7 bases. The CDR3 runs to 14 residues. Germline V gene lookup returns CDR1 SGHDN and CDR2 FVKESK. V was clipped by 4 bases and J by 6 bases; unmatched bases: 6. The CDR3 sequence is CASSPRDRVNEQFF. Here the CDR3 DNA reads TGTGCCAGCAGCCCACGCGACAGGGTCAATGAGCAGTTCTTC. Full variable domain (missing parts from reference TRBV14 and TRBJ2-1): EAGVTQFPSHSVIEKGQTVTLRCDPISGHDNLYWYRRVMGKEIKFLLHFVKESKQDESGMPNNRFLAERTGGTYSTLKVQPAELEDSGVYFCASSPRDRVNEQFFGPGTRLTVL.